A single T cell receptor (beta chain) is shown here with its context. Every subset's genomic DNA went evenly onto several immunoSEQ plates. Assay used: immunoSEQ multiplex PCR; TCRdb lists only in-frame clones, some missing. The sample has about 1.5 million clones; nearly 99% are singletons. V gave up 4 bases and J gave up 6 bases; unmatched junction bases: 5. Germline CDR1 is WNHNN and CDR2 is SYGVQD (reference sequence). This CDR3 is built from 15 residues. These data come from a study of shared clonotypes between healthy human individuals. The chain uses TRBV10-1 and TRBJ2-1; 11 positions match TRBD2. This TCR came from a man younger than 40 in good health. The sequencing input was naive CD4+ T cells sorted from blood. The subset is: CD45RA+ positively selected. The CDR3 is CASSVTSGGGNEQFF. The DNA for the CDR3 is TGCGCCAGCAGTGTAACTAGCGGGGGCGGCAATGAGCAGTTCTTC.